This TCR beta chain originates from a study of cytomegalovirus exposure and HLA in healthy donors. Study-level information: Previous work identified 120 million or so unique TCR beta sequences from around 200 million T cells.

13 Jbeta primers and 60 Vbeta primers were used for the PCR. Assay: immunoSEQ multiplex PCR; the TCRdb copy retains only in-frame clones and omits some. The sample carries about 140,000 clones, roughly 72% recorded once. The V gene's germline CDR1 is SGHRS and CDR2 YFSETQ. CDR3 length: 16 residues. Losses at the gene ends were 5 bases for V and 5 bases for J; bases not matched to a gene: 13. Only a few counts were recorded for this clone. Material: PBMCs. The TCR comes from a man aged 35 to 55 in good health and CMV-seronegative. The chain joins TRBV5-1 to TRBJ2-1; TRBD2 matches 7 bases. This chain's CDR3 is CASRFAEAGVDNEQFF. DNA of the CDR3: TGCGCCAGCAGGTTTGCAGAGGCGGGAGTAGACAATGAGCAGTTCTTC. The full variable domain, rest sourced from reference TRBV5-1 and TRBJ2-1, is KAGVTQTPRYLIKTRGQQVTLSCSPISGHRSVSWYQQTPGQGLQFLFEYFSETQRNKGNFPGRFSGRQFSNSRSEMNVSTLELGDSALYLCASRFAEAGVDNEQFFGPGTRLTVL.